This T cell receptor (beta chain) stems from a study of T-cell reconstitution after alpha-beta-depleted transplantation in children. Unique molecular identifiers were built into the TCRbeta library. TCRdb processed the PCR reads anew with MiXCR; each CDR3 protein has one entry. This table has about 120,000 distinct CDR3 sequences, 10% appearing once. In its sample, this clonotype was seen many times. This CDR3 contains 16 residues. Germline V lookup: CDR1 KGHSH, CDR2 LQKENI. J was trimmed by 2 bases and V by 3 bases; bases with no gene match: 4. The source is a human donor who donated a stem cell graft to a child with acute lymphoblastic leukemia. The sample here was PBMCs from the stem cell graft donor, taken from the stem cell graft. V and J are TRBV18 and TRBJ2-1; 10 nucleotides match TRBD1. CDR3 nucleotides: TGTGCCAGCTCACCGGCCGACAGGGGGCCCTACAATGAGCAGTTCTTC. As protein: CASSPADRGPYNEQFF.